This entry lists 29 T cell receptor beta chains sequenced from one sample in a study of blood T cell repertoires in COVID-19 (dated by TCRdb to 2020 to 2022). Libraries were made using the immunoSEQ multiplex PCR assay. TCRdb stores this immuneACCESS table with in-frame sequences only. Part of the clones is absent; in the studies checked, under half of the shortfall reflects unresolved V genes, and no reason is known for the rest. A total of about 340,000 clones appear in this sample, about nine tenths of them only once. The top ten clonotypes cover approximately 7.3% of the sample. The material sequenced was peripheral blood. These TCRs come from a woman aged 70-85 years with COVID-19, enrolled during active disease.

This rearrangement joins TRBV11-3 to TRBJ2-1, with D possibly being TRBD1 (7 bases). V was cut by 4 bases and J by 2 bases, with 15 bases left in between. This CDR3 has 16 amino acids. CDR1 and CDR2 (germline): SGHNT, YENEEA. The CDR3 DNA sequence: TGTGCCAGCAGCTCCACCAGGGGGGCAGCCTACAATGAGCAGTTCTTC. Amino acids: CASSSTRGAAYNEQFF. The whole variable domain, remainder taken from reference TRBV11-3 and TRBJ2-1, is EAGVVQSPRYKIIEKKQPVAFWCNPISGHNTLYWYLQNLGQGPELLIRYENEEAVDDSQLPKDRFSAERLKGVDSTLKIQPAELGDSAVYLCASSSTRGAAYNEQFFGPGTRLTVL.

The V gene is TRBV2, the J gene TRBJ1-5; 7 nucleotides match TRBD1. The germline CDR1 and CDR2 sequences are SNHLY and FYNNEI. This CDR3 region has 17 residues. After removal of 6 bases from V and 0 bases from J, the junction contained 11 bases not matched to a gene. DNA for the CDR3: TGTGCCAGCAGGGGGGAACAGGGGCCTCATAGCAATCAGCCCCAGCATTTT. Its translation: CASRGEQGPHSNQPQHF. Looking up the rest from reference TRBV2 and TRBJ1-5 gives the full variable domain: EPEVTQTPSHQVTQMGQEVILRCVPISNHLYFYWYRQILGQKVEFLVSFYNNEISEKSEIFDDQFSVERPDGSNFTLKIRSTKLEDSAMYFCASRGEQGPHSNQPQHFGDGTRLSIL.

This chain links TRBV3-1 (or the pseudogene TRBV3-2) with TRBJ1-1; D is possibly TRBD1 (6 bases). Trimming removed 4 bases from V and 1 base from J, with 13 bases in between. CDR1 and CDR2 (germline): LGHDT, YNNKEL (reference sequence). The length of the CDR3 is 15 residues. CDR3 loop: CASSPRSRGNTEAFF. DNA of the CDR3: TGTGCCAGCAGCCCCCGAAGCAGGGGGAACACTGAAGCTTTCTTT.

This sequence joins TRBV7-2 and TRBJ1-3; 9 nucleotides line up with TRBD1. V gave up 6 bases and J gave up 3 bases; unmatched junction bases: 3. Germline V gene sequence: CDR1 SGHTA, CDR2 FQGNSA. This CDR3 is built from 14 residues. Here the CDR3 DNA reads TGTGCCAGCAGATCGACAGGGGGTGGAAACACCATATATTTT. Translated, it gives CASRSTGGGNTIYF.

V usage is TRBV18 and J usage is TRBJ1-1; D is possibly TRBD1 (5 bases). The CDR3 is 15 amino acids. The V gene's germline CDR1 is KGHSH and CDR2 LQKENI. V was trimmed by 4 bases and J by 2 bases, leaving 14 bases between them. The CDR3 region has the DNA TGTGCCAGCTCACTTCACGGGGGGGTTAACACTGAAGCTTTCTTT. Its translation: CASSLHGGVNTEAFF.

The chain combines TRBV7-9 with TRBJ2-5; tentative D call: TRBD2 (7 bases). The CDR3 consists of 15 residues. Germline CDR1 and CDR2: SEHNR and FQNEAQ (reference sequence). The ends were cut back, 5 bases at V and 5 bases at J, with 18 bases in the middle. CDR3 bases: TGTGCCAGCAGCCCCGCCGGGGGGCCGGGGGAGACCCAGTACTTC. Encoded protein: CASSPAGGPGETQYF.

DNA of the CDR3: TGTGCCAGCAGCTTGGTCCGGGATGAAAAACTGTTTTTT. Protein: CASSLVRDEKLFF. The chain couples TRBV5-8 to TRBJ1-4; D remains ambiguous. V was trimmed by 0 bases and J by 6 bases, leaving 6 bases between them. Looked up from germline, CDR1 is SGHTS and CDR2 is YDEGEE. The CDR3 has 13 amino acids.

The CDR3 nucleotides are TGTGCCAGCAGCTTAGTGGTACACGATAACTATGGCTACACCTTC. It is translated as CASSLVVHDNYGYTF. The chain is built from TRBV7-6 and TRBJ1-2; no clear D gene. The germline gives CDR1 SGHVS, CDR2 FNYEAQ. CDR3 length: 15 residues. V lost 1 base, J lost 1 base, and 10 bases lay in between. Full variable domain (outside the CDR3, taken from reference TRBV7-6 and TRBJ1-2): GAGVSQSPRYKVTKRGQDVALRCDPISGHVSLYWYRQALGQGPEFLTYFNYEAQQDKSGLPNDRFSAERPEGSISTLTIQRTEQRDSAMYRCASSLVVHDNYGYTFGSGTRLTVV.

A note on this clone: Different DNA sequences within this sample yield the same CDR3. V is TRBV9 and J is TRBJ2-5; a possible D gene is TRBD2 (7 bases). Germline V gene sequence: CDR1 SGDLS, CDR2 YYNGEE. Trimming pared 0 bases from V and 5 bases from J, leaving 14 bases between. The CDR3 covers 15 residues. This CDR3 reads CASSVASGGRETQYF. The CDR3 DNA sequence: TGTGCCAGCAGCGTAGCCTCGGGGGGCCGGGAGACCCAGTACTTC.

The rearrangement links TRBV5-1 to TRBJ1-1; no clear D. Trimming left V 1 base short and J 4 bases short, with 8 bases between. CDR3 size: 13 residues. The germline CDR1 and CDR2 sequences are SGHRS and YFSETQ. The CDR3 region has the DNA TGCGCCAGCAGCTTGACAGTTTTCACTGAAGCTTTCTTT. This gives the protein CASSLTVFTEAFF.

This clone was observed a few times. The chain has TRBV4-2 and TRBJ2-7; 10 nucleotides line up with TRBD1. Germline loops: CDR1 LGHNA, CDR2 YNFKEQ. This CDR3 region has 14 residues. Trimming at V came to 11 bases and at J to 1 base, leaving 8 bases not matched to a gene. The CDR3 reads CAAGTGAGSYEQYF. The DNA of the CDR3 is TGTGCCGCGGGGACAGGGGCCGGGTCCTACGAGCAGTACTTC.

This clone showed up just once. The chain recombines TRBV5-8 with TRBJ1-5, with 7 bases matching TRBD1. The germline V gene encodes CDR1 SGHTS and CDR2 YDEGEE. The V and J ends lost 0 bases and 5 bases, in that order; junction bases with no gene match: 17. This CDR3 is built from 19 residues. CDR3 DNA: TGTGCCAGCAGCTTGGGGCGGGAGGACTTACAGGGGTCGGATCAGCCCCAGCATTTT. Its translation is CASSLGREDLQGSDQPQHF.

The genes are TRBV19 and TRBJ2-7, with 9 bases that match TRBD1. CDR3 length: 14 residues. The V gene end was trimmed by 6 bases and the J gene end by 4 bases; junction bases not matched to a gene: 7. Germline CDR1 LNHDA, CDR2 SQIVND (reference sequence). The CDR3 sequence: CASSRQGDGYEQYF. The DNA of the CDR3 is TGTGCCAGTAGCCGACAGGGGGACGGTTACGAGCAGTACTTC.

This chain connects TRBV7-9 to TRBJ2-2, with 7 bases lining up with TRBD2. Per germline, CDR1 SEHNR and CDR2 FQNEAQ (reference sequence). The CDR3 length is 14 residues. V was clipped by 4 bases and J by 8 bases; unmatched bases: 7. DNA for the CDR3: TGTGCCAGCAGCTCCCTACTAGCGAAAGGGGAGCTGTTTTTT. Translation gives CASSSLLAKGELFF.

The chain has TRBV5-1 and TRBJ2-7; 12 nucleotides align to TRBD2. The CDR3 contains 17 residues. Germline assignment: CDR1 SGHRS and CDR2 YFSETQ. With V trimmed by 0 bases and J by 0 bases, 4 bases remained unmatched. Written as DNA, the CDR3 is TGCGCCAGCAGCTTGGGCACTAGCGGGGGGCACTCCTACGAGCAGTACTTC. This codes for CASSLGTSGGHSYEQYF. The full variable domain, rest sourced from reference TRBV5-1 and TRBJ2-7, is KAGVTQTPRYLIKTRGQQVTLSCSPISGHRSVSWYQQTPGQGLQFLFEYFSETQRNKGNFPGRFSGRQFSNSRSEMNVSTLELGDSALYLCASSLGTSGGHSYEQYFGPGTRLTVT.

The chain couples TRBV3-1 (or the pseudogene TRBV3-2) to TRBJ2-2, with no clear D. Trimming removed 0 bases from V and 3 bases from J, with 8 bases in between. There are 15 residues in the CDR3. From germline, CDR1 is LGHDT and CDR2 YNNKEL (reference sequence). The CDR3, as DNA: TGTGCCAGCAGCCAAGATATAAGAGACACCGGGGAGCTGTTTTTT. Translating gives CASSQDIRDTGELFF.

The rearrangement uses TRBV19 and TRBJ2-6, with D possibly matching TRBD1 (5 bases). The germline V gene has CDR1 LNHDA and CDR2 SQIVND (reference sequence). The CDR3 contains 17 residues. Trimming shortened V by 3 bases and J by 3 bases, and 15 bases separated the two germline ends. In DNA, the CDR3 is TGTGCCAGTAGTATGCAGGGAATACCCTTTGGGGCCAACGTCCTGACTTTC. It specifies CASSMQGIPFGANVLTF.

The chain has TRBV7-2 and TRBJ2-5; 9 nucleotides line up with TRBD2. Germline assignment: CDR1 SGHTA and CDR2 FQGNSA. This CDR3 region has 16 residues. Trimming removed 1 base from V and 4 bases from J; junction bases left unmatched: 7. The CDR3, as DNA: TGTGCCAGCAGCTTAGTTCCGGGAGCGGGGGGAGAGACCCAGTACTTC. It is translated as CASSLVPGAGGETQYF.

The V call is TRBV11-2, the J call TRBJ2-5; no definite D call. Germline values: CDR1 SGHAT, CDR2 FQNNGV. The V end was cut by 1 base, the J end by 2 bases, with 5 bases between. This CDR3 has 13 residues. The CDR3 DNA reads TGTGCCAGCAGCTTAGCTCGGCAAGAGACCCAGTACTTC. This codes for CASSLARQETQYF.

The chain uses TRBV18 and TRBJ2-1; perhaps TRBD2 as D (6 bases). Germline CDR1 and CDR2: KGHSH and LQKENI. This CDR3 region has 15 residues. V was shortened by 4 bases and J by 4 bases, with 14 bases between the two germline ends. CDR3 sequence (DNA): TGTGCCAGCTCACACGGGACTGCAGCGTACAATGAGCAGTTCTTC. Its translation: CASSHGTAAYNEQFF.

The chain links TRBV9 to TRBJ1-6; 7 bases line up with TRBD1. After removal of 2 bases from V and 6 bases from J, the junction contained 8 bases not matched to a gene. Germline CDR1 is SGDLS and CDR2 is YYNGEE. CDR3 length: 16 residues. The CDR3 nucleotides read TGTGCCAGCAGCGTTTCACCGGGACAGAGTAATTCACCCCTCCACTTT. Amino acid sequence: CASSVSPGQSNSPLHF.

This clone was recorded only once. The chain is built from TRBV11-2 and TRBJ2-7; no firm D call. Germline assignment: CDR1 SGHAT and CDR2 FQNNGV. The CDR3 contains 11 residues. V was trimmed by 5 bases and J by 3 bases, leaving 5 bases between them. The CDR3 reads CASSLLYEQYF. For the CDR3, the DNA is TGTGCCAGCAGCCTCCTCTACGAGCAGTACTTC.

The chain links TRBV27 to TRBJ2-5, with TRBD2 matching 8 bases. CDR3 size: 16 residues. Germline loops: CDR1 MNHEY, CDR2 SMNVEV (reference sequence). J was trimmed by 4 bases and V by 2 bases; bases with no gene match: 9. The CDR3 bases are TGTGCCAGCAGTTTAGGGGGCGGGGGGAGTAGAGAGACCCAGTACTTC. It yields the protein CASSLGGGGSRETQYF.

V usage is TRBV10-3 and J usage is TRBJ2-4; D possibly corresponds to TRBD2 (5 bases). This CDR3 comprises 15 residues. CDR1 is ENHRY and CDR2 is SYGVKD in the germline V gene. Trimming stripped 3 bases from V and 7 bases from J, with 16 bases between. The CDR3 sequence: CAISERASPENIQYF. CDR3 bases: TGTGCCATCAGTGAAAGAGCTAGCCCCGAGAACATTCAGTACTTC.

The rearrangement joins TRBV18 to TRBJ1-2; 8 bases are shared with TRBD1. V was pared by 0 bases and J by 4 bases, with 10 bases of the junction left unmatched. Germline lookup yields CDR1 KGHSH and CDR2 LQKENI. The CDR3 runs 17 residues. The DNA for the CDR3 is TGTGCCAGCTCACCACCGCGAATCGGACAGGGCGGCTATGGCTACACCTTC. Translation: CASSPPRIGQGGYGYTF.

The gene calls are TRBV7-2 and TRBJ1-2, with 9 bases lining up with TRBD1. Germline CDR1 reads SGHTA; CDR2 reads FQGNSA. The CDR3 consists of 14 residues. Unmatched junction bases numbered 5, after V lost 1 base and J lost 8 bases. CDR3 DNA: TGTGCCAGCAGCTTAGGGGACAGGGCTATCGGCTACACCTTC. Protein product: CASSLGDRAIGYTF.

This chain links TRBV6-5 with TRBJ1-1; a weak D match, TRBD1 (6 bases). V was trimmed by 7 bases and J by 9 bases, leaving 12 bases between them. The CDR3 sequence is 11 residues long. Per the germline V gene, CDR1 is MNHEY and CDR2 is SVGAGI. The DNA of the CDR3 is TGTGCCAGCATGCTCAGGGGCAAAGCTTTCTTT. It yields the protein CASMLRGKAFF.

The V and J genes are TRBV5-6 and TRBJ2-5; 10 nucleotides agree with TRBD2. V gave up 0 bases and J gave up 5 bases; unmatched junction bases: 10. In germline, CDR1 is SGHDT, CDR2 YYEEEE. The CDR3 runs to 17 residues. CDR3 nucleotides: TGTGCCAGCAGCTTGGGGGGACCGGGACTAGCGACGGAGACCCAGTACTTC. Encoded protein: CASSLGGPGLATETQYF.

This clone has ten or more counts. This chain connects TRBV28 to TRBJ2-2; maybe TRBD2 (6 bases). The germline CDR1 and CDR2 sequences are MDHEN and SYDVKM. Between the trimmed V and J ends, which lost 2 bases and 2 bases, there was a span of 12 bases. CDR3 length: 16 amino acids. CDR3 residues: CASSLGGGINTGELFF. The DNA of the CDR3 is TGTGCCAGCAGTTTAGGAGGAGGGATCAACACCGGGGAGCTGTTTTTT.